This T cell receptor (beta chain) was captured by sequencing in a study of T cell repertoires in aging, cancer and after chemotherapy. Study background: Six age groups, ranging from 30 or younger to 70 or older, included the donors. Clear clonal overlap appeared across healthy donor samples taken over several months to years.

General observations from the study: Untreated cancer patients had significantly lower blood TCR diversity than age-matched healthy donors.

TCR beta rearrangements were amplified from peripheral blood genomic DNA. This clonotype rates as medium-sized (0.01 to 0.1%). Its antigen is undetermined. V dropped 3 bases and J dropped 10; count of bases not matched to a gene: 4. The germline CDR1 and CDR2 sequences are MNHEY and SMNVEV (reference sequence). The CDR3 contains 13 residues. A mixed TRB-A/B primer pool amplified rearranged TRB by multiplex touch-down PCR. TCRdb reprocessed the multiplex PCR reads via MiXCR and lists one record per CDR3 protein. The sample carries thousands of distinct CDR3 sequences, 25% to 35% recorded once. The sequenced material came from blood. J is TRBJ1-5 and V is TRBV27; 9 bases map to TRBD1. This receptor was taken from a human donor in good health. The CDR3 DNA follows: TGTGCCAGCAGTTTTGGGACAGGGAAACCCCAGCATTTT. The encoded protein is CASSFGTGKPQHF.